This TCR beta chain was sequenced during a study of blood T cell repertoires in COVID-19 (dated by TCRdb to 2020 to 2021). With respect to the entire study: Collaborator samples came from the United States, Italy and Spain and covered acute and convalescent phases of COVID-19. The material from the prospective study consisted of cDNA or gDNA derived from T cells, B-cell-depleted T cells, or PBMCs. Deeply sampled blood TCRbeta repertoires from subjects exposed to, actively infected with, or recovered from COVID-19 were included in the dataset. A freely available public database, intended as a resource for researchers studying the immune response to SARS-CoV-2, is where the repertoires were released. The samples were drawn from two sources: the first 160 participants of the ongoing ImmuneRACE study, and 1,200 or so subjects contributed by 6 global collaborators. The sample metadata nearly always contained a de-identified subject ID, COVID-19 status, age in years and sex. HLA class I and class II types, where available, came from metadata supplied by the sample provider rather than from assay-based typing. Study-wide conclusions, independent of this receptor: The quantity of clinical and demographic metadata differed by source and by participant and was supplied without curation.

CDR1 and CDR2 (MNHNY, SVGAGI) derive from the germline V gene (reference sequence). Clipping removes 0 bases from V and 7 bases from J, with 5 as the unmatched junction base count. From the cysteine through the phenylalanine, the CDR3 covers 15 amino acids. The CDR3 DNA has 45 bases and is translated from base 1. TCRbeta CDR3 regions were amplified from genomic DNA using the immunoSEQ Assay, a bias-controlled multiplex PCR. Concerning the study's data processing: Within the assay, amplification of reference gene primers was used to estimate how many nucleated cells each sample contained. To quantify the absolute abundance of each unique TCRbeta CDR3 rearrangement, sequence reads were collapsed and filtered. For each sample, productive Simpson clonality was calculated by taking the square root of Simpson's diversity index across productive rearrangements. Here the immuneACCESS table is served through TCRdb, limited to in-frame sequences with V and J called. Missing clones are a known gap in these copies; in checked studies unresolved V genes cover under half, and the rest lacks a known reason. V, J and clone size are taken as reported in that table, and D and trimming were inferred from the DNA itself. This sample is represented by 43,000 or so clones; about four fifths of them were singletons. The ten biggest clones cover about 22% of the sample.

Collaborating institutions collected whole blood in K2EDTA tubes following their own protocols. For TCRbeta analysis, collaborators shipped samples in one of three forms: frozen whole blood, isolated PBMCs, or DNA extracted from either of those sample types. Concerning this clone: The antigen it binds to is not known. Within one base of it there is no much larger clone, and no base qualities were kept.

The source of this sequence is a woman in her sixties with acute or convalescent COVID-19. The rearrangement combines TRBV6-6 with TRBJ1-5, with 8 bases aligning to TRBD1. Sample: peripheral blood. CDR3 region: CASSYSDRVGQPQHF. The DNA sequence reads TGTGCCAGCAGTTACTCGGACAGGGTTGGCCAGCCCCAGCATTTT.